Below, 9 T cell receptor beta chains from the same sample are listed, as sequenced in a study of blood T cell repertoires in COVID-19. Only in-frame clones appear in the TCRdb table, and some are missing; sequencing was by immunoSEQ multiplex PCR. The table lists under 250,000 clones, about nine tenths of them singletons. The sample taken for sequencing was peripheral blood. Receptor source: a woman in her sixties who had recovered from COVID-19.

The V gene is TRBV7-2, the J gene TRBJ2-7; weak D call: TRBD2 (9 bases). The CDR3 consists of 16 residues. Germline lookup yields CDR1 SGHTA and CDR2 FQGNSA. V was cut by 5 bases and J by 3 bases, with 20 bases left in between. For the CDR3, the DNA is TGTGCCAGCAGCCAGGGGGCAGCTAGCGGGGTCTACGAGCAGTACTTC. Encoded protein: CASSQGAASGVYEQYF.

The chain employs TRBV5-5 and TRBJ1-4; weak D call: TRBD1 (5 bases). Germline V gives CDR1 SGHKS, CDR2 YYEKEE (reference sequence). The ends were cut back, 3 bases at V and 8 bases at J, with 14 bases in the middle. CDR3 length: 14 residues. The CDR3 bases are TGTGCCAGCAGCTGGACACCTGCGGCCGAAAAACTGTTTTTT. Encoded protein: CASSWTPAAEKLFF. Together with reference TRBV5-5 and TRBJ1-4, the CDR3 gives the full variable domain: DAGVTQSPTHLIKTRGQQVTLRCSPISGHKSVSWYQQVLGQGPQFIFQYYEKEERGRGNFPDRFSARQFPNYSSELNVNALLLGDSALYLCASSWTPAAEKLFFGSGTQLSVL.

J is TRBJ1-1 and V is TRBV27, with no clear D. Germline V CDR1 and CDR2: MNHEY, SMNVEV (reference sequence). V was cut by 8 bases and J by 3 bases, with 16 bases left in between. This CDR3 has 14 amino acids. CDR3: CASRNIGGDTEAFF. DNA for the CDR3: TGTGCCAGCCGAAATATCGGCGGGGACACTGAAGCTTTCTTT.

The rearrangement links TRBV5-3 to TRBJ2-1, with a tentative D call TRBD1 (7 bases). TRBV5-3 is reported as an ORF; its role is uncertain. V shed 4 bases and J shed 5 bases, with 19 bases lying between them. This CDR3 comprises 16 residues. The CDR3 here is CARSVDRVEGNNEQFF. The CDR3 DNA reads as TGTGCCAGAAGCGTAGACAGGGTGGAGGGGAACAATGAGCAGTTCTTC.

The chain joins TRBV3-1 (or the pseudogene TRBV3-2) to TRBJ2-7, with a tentative D call TRBD1 (6 bases). Germline values: CDR1 LGHDT, CDR2 YNNKEL (reference sequence). V was cut by 6 bases and J by 2 bases, with 14 bases left in between. The CDR3 runs 14 residues. The CDR3 DNA reads as TGTGCCAGCAGTCAACTACAGGGACCCTACGAGCAGTACTTC. This translates into CASSQLQGPYEQYF.

This rearrangement joins TRBV5-1 to TRBJ1-1, with D hard to call. The V gene's germline CDR1 is SGHRS and CDR2 YFSETQ. V dropped 4 bases and J dropped 0 bases, with 16 bases sitting between them. The length of the CDR3 is 16 residues. The CDR3 loop reads CASSQALAGMNTEAFF. The CDR3 nucleotides read TGCGCCAGCAGCCAAGCGCTCGCGGGTATGAACACTGAAGCTTTCTTT.

This clone occurred a few times. The J gene is TRBJ2-7, the V gene TRBV7-8, with TRBD2 identical over 11 bases. This CDR3 spans 19 amino acids. The germline V gene encodes CDR1 SGHVS and CDR2 FQNEAQ. The J segment lost 0 bases and the V segment lost 7 bases, leaving 17 bases of the junction unmatched. The CDR3 DNA follows: TGTGCCAGCATCATAGGCATAGCGGGGGGGCCCGGCGGCTCCTACGAGCAGTACTTC. It translates to CASIIGIAGGPGGSYEQYF.

The CDR3 spells CASRTATGGYGYTF. The CDR3 DNA reads as TGTGCCAGCAGGACCGCGACAGGCGGATATGGCTACACCTTC. This sequence joins TRBV6-5 and TRBJ1-2, with a weak D call TRBD1 (6 bases). The CDR3 spans 14 residues. V was cut by 6 bases and J by 5 bases, with 16 bases left in between. Germline V gives CDR1 MNHEY, CDR2 SVGAGI.

CDR3 amino acids: CASSHRDRAYGEQYF. For the CDR3, the DNA is TGTGCCAGCAGCCACCGGGACAGGGCTTATGGCGAGCAGTACTTC. The J gene is TRBJ2-7, the V gene TRBV7-9; 9 bases are a match to TRBD1. Germline CDR1 SEHNR, CDR2 FQNEAQ (reference sequence). J lost 6 bases, V lost 5 bases, and 11 bases had no gene match. This CDR3 comprises 15 residues.